One and the same sample provided the 8 T cell receptor beta chains below, sequenced in a study of OX40 agonist ivuxolimab in advanced cancers. Method: immunoSEQ multiplex PCR; TCRdb's copy keeps in-frame clones and lacks some. The repertoire holds 50,000 to 65,000 clones, with 80% to 90% as singletons. Sequencing used CD4+ or CD8+ T cells sorted from blood, obtained in a trial of the OX40 agonist ivuxolimab. These receptors originate from an adult with an advanced solid tumor such as melanoma, head and neck, liver or kidney cancer.

V gene TRBV7-8 combines with J gene TRBJ1-5; the match to TRBD1 covers 7 bases. J gave up 2 bases and V 5 bases, and 3 bases lay outside the gene matches. The CDR3 has 14 residues. Germline CDR1 and CDR2: SGHVS and FQNEAQ. CDR3 nucleotide sequence: TGTGCCAGCAGCCTTGGACAGGGCAATCAGCCCCAGCATTTT. As protein: CASSLGQGNQPQHF.

The genes are TRBV18 and TRBJ2-5; TRBD1 aligns across 10 bases. CDR3 length equals 14 residues. Germline values: CDR1 KGHSH, CDR2 LQKENI. Trimming removed 3 bases from V and 4 bases from J; junction bases left unmatched: 2. The CDR3 sequence: CASSPTGGGETQYF. The CDR3 DNA sequence: TGTGCCAGCTCACCGACAGGGGGCGGAGAGACCCAGTACTTC.

This rearrangement joins TRBV29-1 to TRBJ1-3, with a weak D call TRBD1 (5 bases). CDR3 length equals 13 residues. V was cut by 4 bases and J by 0 bases, with 7 bases left in between. Germline V gives CDR1 SQVTM, CDR2 ANQGSEA. The CDR3 DNA is TGCAGCGTTGGGGGGGGCTCTGGAAACACCATATATTTT. It translates to CSVGGGSGNTIYF.

The V and J genes are TRBV25-1 and TRBJ2-7, with a tentative D call TRBD2 (6 bases). The CDR3 extends over 14 amino acids. V was cut by 5 bases and J by 6 bases, with 17 bases left in between. Germline V gives CDR1 MGHDK, CDR2 SYGVNS. The CDR3 DNA sequence: TGTGCCAGCAGTTTACCGGGAGTTGTAGGCGAGCAGTACTTC. Protein: CASSLPGVVGEQYF.

The chain combines TRBV5-1 with TRBJ2-2, with TRBD1 identical over 7 bases. Losses at the gene ends were 4 bases for V and 0 bases for J; bases not matched to a gene: 6. This CDR3 is 16 amino acids long. Germline V gene data show CDR1 as SGHRS and CDR2 as YFSETQ. The CDR3 region is CASSPPGTANTGELFF. The CDR3 DNA is TGCGCCAGCAGCCCTCCCGGGACAGCGAACACCGGGGAGCTGTTTTTT.

V and J are TRBV20-1 and TRBJ2-3; 8 nucleotides match TRBD2. Germline lookup yields CDR1 DFQATT and CDR2 SNEGSKA (reference sequence). The CDR3 has 11 amino acids. After removal of 5 bases from V and 6 bases from J, the junction contained 1 base not matched to a gene. In nucleotides, the CDR3 is TGCAGTGCTCGACTAGCGGATACGCAGTATTTT. It codes for CSARLADTQYF.

This chain uses TRBV5-6 with TRBJ2-7, with D possibly matching TRBD1 (5 bases). The CDR3 covers 12 residues. V lost 4 bases, J lost 4 bases, and 9 bases lay in between. Germline V CDR1 and CDR2: SGHDT, YYEEEE. CDR3 sequence: CASSRRQYEQYF. CDR3 DNA: TGTGCCAGCAGCAGAAGACAGTACGAGCAGTACTTC.

On this clone: This specimen includes other DNA sequences encoding the same CDR3. The chain is built from TRBV5-1 and TRBJ2-5; 10 nucleotides agree with TRBD2. The germline V gene has CDR1 SGHRS and CDR2 YFSETQ. V lost 0 bases, J lost 4 bases, and 3 bases stayed unmatched. The CDR3 sequence is 15 residues long. CDR3 loop: CASSLAASGRETQYF. The CDR3 coding sequence is TGCGCCAGCAGCTTGGCCGCTAGCGGGAGAGAGACCCAGTACTTC. Using reference TRBV5-1 and TRBJ2-5 for the parts outside the CDR3, the full variable domain is KAGVTQTPRYLIKTRGQQVTLSCSPISGHRSVSWYQQTPGQGLQFLFEYFSETQRNKGNFPGRFSGRQFSNSRSEMNVSTLELGDSALYLCASSLAASGRETQYFGPGTRLLVL.